Listed below are T cell receptor beta chains from one sample, sequenced in a study of tumor-infiltrating lymphocytes in primary liver carcinoma. TCRdb reprocessed the multiplex PCR reads via MiXCR and lists one record per CDR3 protein. The profile shows 95,000 to 150,000 distinct CDR3 sequences, 65% of them singletons. What was sequenced was liver tumor tissue from sampling region 1. The receptors come from an older woman with primary liver carcinoma and hepatitis B virus infection. CDR3s include the opening cysteine and the closing phenylalanine or tryptophan. The D gene is left open where the match is weak. Clone size is given for some rows only: seen once, a few or many times, or a class if the clone is expanded.

TRBV11-2	NA	medium-sized	TRBJ1-4	TGTGCCAGCAGCTTCCGGGACAAGGGTGAAAAACTGTTTTTT	CASSFRDKGEKLFF
TRBV4-2	NA	NA	TRBJ1-5	TGTGCCAGCAGCCAAGATTGGGCAAGGCCCCAGCGTTTT	CASSQDWARPQRF
TRBV30	NA	NA	TRBJ2-7	TGTGCCTGGCGGCGGCGGGGAGTCAATGAGCAGTACTTC	CAWRRRGVNEQYF
TRBV7-2	NA	many	TRBJ2-2	TGTGCCAGCAGCTTAGAAGTTCACGGGGAGCTGTTTTTT	CASSLEVHGELFF
TRBV11-2	NA	NA	TRBJ2-3	TGTGCCAGCAGGCCCTCTGCGATTAGCACAGATGGGCAGTATTTT	CASRPSAISTDGQYF
TRBV11-2	TRBD2	many	TRBJ2-1	TGTGCCAGCAGGCTAGCGGGAGGTAGGAATGAGCAGTTCTTC	CASRLAGGRNEQFF
TRBV29-1	NA	NA	TRBJ1-2	TGCAGCGCGGCTAGCGGGACTGGCTATAGCTACGCCTTC	CSAASGTGYSYAF
TRBV11-3	NA	NA	TRBJ2-1	TGTGCCAGTAGCTCCTGGGGGGCGCGGACAATGGGCAATGAGCAGTTCTTC	CASSSWGARTMGNEQFF
TRBV11-2	TRBD2	NA	TRBJ2-5	TGTGTCAACAGCCCAGAGCGGGGTTATCGCCAAGAGACCCAGTACTTC	CVNSPERGYRQETQYF
TRBV7-3	NA	NA	TRBJ2-5	TGTGCCAGCAGCTTAACCCTTGCCCCGCTTCTCCGAACACAAGAGACCCAGTACTTC	CASSLTLAPLLRTQETQYF
TRBV29-1	NA	NA	TRBJ2-4	TGCATCATTGGGACAGTGCGGGGCATTCAGTACTTC	CIIGTVRGIQYF
TRBV4-1	NA	NA	TRBJ1-1	TGCGCCATCAGCCAAGGGGCGGTTAACAATGAAGCTTTCTTT	CAISQGAVNNEAFF
TRBV11-3	NA	NA	TRBJ1-1	TGTGCCGGCAGCTTAGATCCGGCGGAGGCTGAAGTTTTCTTT	CAGSLDPAEAEVFF
TRBV13	NA	many	TRBJ1-2	TGTGCCAGCAGCCCCGGGGTCTATGGCTACACCTTC	CASSPGVYGYTF
TRBV11-2	NA	medium-sized	TRBJ2-7	TGTGCCAGCACCCTAACGAGGGGGGCCAGGGAGCAGTACTTC	CASTLTRGAREQYF
TRBV11-2	NA	medium-sized	TRBJ2-1	TGTGCCAGCAGCTTAGTTCCAGGGTCCTACAATGAGCAGTTCTTC	CASSLVPGSYNEQFF
TRBV28	NA	few	TRBJ2-4	TGTGCCAGCAGTTTATGGGGGGGCGTCGGCATTCAGTACTTC	CASSLWGGVGIQYF
TRBV6-5	NA	NA	TRBJ2-3	TGTGTCAGCAGTCCTAGCCCTCGTGACGTTATGCAGTATTTT	CVSSPSPRDVMQYF